The 32 T cell receptor beta chains given below trace back to one sample, sequenced in a study of CD8 T cells in Susac syndrome. With random hexamers, reverse transcription was performed on roughly 0.5 to 1 ug of RNA. TCRdb passed the immunoSEQ multiplex PCR reads through MiXCR, listing each CDR3 protein once. Of approximately 150,000 distinct CDR3 sequences in the sample, approximately 94% were seen once. The sequencing sample was made of CD4+ T cells from PBMCs. The receptors were sampled from a human donor with multiple sclerosis.

CDR3 sequence reads: CSASSGTGTYEQYF. The CDR3 DNA sequence: TGCAGTGCTAGTTCAGGGACAGGCACCTACGAGCAGTACTTC. This sequence joins TRBV20-1 and TRBJ2-7; 8 nucleotides line up with TRBD1. CDR3 length: 14 amino acids. CDR1 is DFQATT, CDR2 SNEGSKA, per germline (reference sequence). The V gene end was trimmed by 3 bases and the J gene end by 2 bases; junction bases not matched to a gene: 6.

This chain uses TRBV11-2 with TRBJ1-1, with 7 nucleotides matching TRBD1. Trimming removed 5 bases from V and 4 bases from J; junction bases left unmatched: 13. Germline lookup yields CDR1 SGHAT and CDR2 FQNNGV. The CDR3 length is 16 residues. The DNA of the CDR3 is TGTGCCAGCAGCCCGATTCGGACAGGTTCCCCCACTGAAGCTTTCTTT. This codes for CASSPIRTGSPTEAFF.

The chain is built from TRBV7-2 and TRBJ2-3; 8 bases agree with TRBD2. With V trimmed by 2 bases and J by 5 bases, 6 bases remained unmatched. The CDR3 runs 15 residues. Germline-derived CDR1 and CDR2 are SGHTA and FQGNSA. The CDR3 is CASSLNGGGLDTQYF. CDR3 nucleotides: TGTGCCAGCAGCTTAAATGGCGGGGGGTTAGATACGCAGTATTTT.

This chain connects TRBV30 to TRBJ1-5; perhaps TRBD1 as D (5 bases). V lost 0 bases and J 2 bases, leaving 8 bases between the germline ends. Germline V CDR1 and CDR2: GTSNPN, SVGIG (reference sequence). The CDR3 consists of 14 residues. CDR3 nucleotide sequence: TGTGCCTGGAGTGTACAGACAGGCAATCAGCCCCAGCATTTT. Translation gives CAWSVQTGNQPQHF.

The CDR3 DNA reads as TGCGCCAGCAGCGCACAGGGGGCGAACTATGGCTACACCTTC. It is translated as CASSAQGANYGYTF. The chain uses TRBV5-1 and TRBJ1-2, with 9 nucleotides matching TRBD1. CDR1 and CDR2 (germline): SGHRS, YFSETQ. The CDR3 covers 14 residues. After removal of 4 bases from V and 2 bases from J, the junction contained 3 bases not matched to a gene.

This chain joins TRBV28 and TRBJ2-1, with 7 bases aligning to TRBD2. The CDR3 has 19 residues. Germline lookup yields CDR1 MDHEN and CDR2 SYDVKM. The V gene end was trimmed by 5 bases and the J gene end by 4 bases; junction bases not matched to a gene: 20. This CDR3 is CASSPPKAASGAMYNEQFF. The CDR3 DNA reads TGTGCCAGCAGTCCACCGAAGGCGGCCAGCGGGGCTATGTACAATGAGCAGTTCTTC.

The rearrangement links TRBV7-2 to TRBJ2-7; the D call may be TRBD1 or TRBD2 (5 bases each). The V gene's germline CDR1 is SGHTA and CDR2 FQGNSA. This CDR3 contains 17 residues. V lost 4 bases and J lost 0, with 19 bases in between. The CDR3 DNA reads as TGTGCCAGCAGCTCCAACCGGCGAGGGGCAGGCTCCTACGAGCAGTACTTC. Translated: CASSSNRRGAGSYEQYF.

J is TRBJ2-1 and V is TRBV5-1, with D perhaps given as TRBD1 or TRBD2 (5 bases each). CDR1 and CDR2 from the germline V gene are SGHRS and YFSETQ. Trimming shortened V by 4 bases and J by 8 bases, and 28 bases separated the two germline ends. This CDR3 contains 18 residues. In DNA, the CDR3 is TGCGCCAGCAGCCAATTGGGCCCGGGGCAGGGTGCCCTCGATGAGCAGTTCTTC. This encodes CASSQLGPGQGALDEQFF.

This chain connects TRBV3-1 to TRBJ1-5; D uncertain. Deletions cut 0 bases from V and 10 bases from J, with 16 bases between. The CDR3 loop spans 15 amino acids. Germline V gene sequence: CDR1 LGHDT, CDR2 YNNKEL (reference sequence). CDR3 nucleotides: TGTGCCAGCAGCCAAGATTCGGTTTCGGGAAGACCCCAGCATTTT. As protein: CASSQDSVSGRPQHF.

The V gene is TRBV7-2, the J gene TRBJ1-2; D uncertain. V dropped 1 base and J dropped 0 bases, with 9 bases sitting between them. Germline V lookup: CDR1 SGHTA, CDR2 FQGNSA. This CDR3 region has 15 residues. DNA of the CDR3: TGTGCCAGCAGCTTAGTATTTGCAACTAACTATGGCTACACCTTC. Protein sequence: CASSLVFATNYGYTF.

The DNA for the CDR3 is TGTGCCAGCAGCTTACCCCAAGACCGGGCGGGGAGGGACGATGAGCAGTTCTTC. Amino acid sequence: CASSLPQDRAGRDDEQFF. The chain carries TRBV28 and TRBJ2-1; 7 positions agree with TRBD2. Germline V gene data show CDR1 as MDHEN and CDR2 as SYDVKM. The V and J ends lost 6 bases and 8 bases, in that order; junction bases with no gene match: 22. The CDR3 has 18 residues.

The chain recombines TRBV30 with TRBJ2-5; D is unclear. This CDR3 spans 13 amino acids. Germline V gene sequence: CDR1 GTSNPN, CDR2 SVGIG (reference sequence). V was clipped by 5 bases and J by 4 bases, with 14 bases between them. CDR3 nucleotide sequence: TGTGCCTGGGGGAAAAACACGGGAGAGACCCAGTACTTC. Amino acids: CAWGKNTGETQYF.

The genes are TRBV10-3 and TRBJ2-7; TRBD2 aligns across 11 bases. V trimming: 4 bases; J trimming: 4 bases; junction bases outside the gene matches: 3. The CDR3 totals 14 residues. Germline assignment: CDR1 ENHRY and CDR2 SYGVKD. CDR3 sequence (DNA): TGTGCCATCAGTGCCACTAGCGGGGGATACGAGCAGTACTTC. The encoded protein is CAISATSGGYEQYF.

V usage is TRBV7-9 and J usage is TRBJ2-7; D call uncertain. Germline V gives CDR1 SEHNR, CDR2 FQNEAQ (reference sequence). V was trimmed by 8 bases and J by 3 bases, leaving 14 bases between them. This CDR3 region has 13 residues. The CDR3 loop is CASHLEDGYEQYF. In DNA form, the CDR3 reads TGTGCCAGCCATCTTGAGGACGGCTACGAGCAGTACTTC.

The chain employs TRBV2 and TRBJ2-3, with TRBD1 as a possible D gene (6 bases). Germline-derived CDR1 and CDR2 are SNHLY and FYNNEI. The germline V and J ends were trimmed by 0 bases and 8 bases, with 12 bases remaining between them. The CDR3 is made up of 14 amino acids. CDR3 bases: TGTGCCAGCAGTGAAGCGAGTTTCAGGGGTACGCAGTATTTT. Translating it yields CASSEASFRGTQYF.

V usage is TRBV4-3 and J usage is TRBJ2-1, with 8 bases lining up with TRBD2. Trimming took 3 bases from V and 4 from J; bases not matched to a gene: 5. From germline, CDR1 is LGHNA and CDR2 YSLEER. The CDR3 has 15 amino acids. The CDR3: CASSHGGGKYNEQFF. The CDR3 DNA follows: TGCGCCAGCAGCCACGGCGGGGGGAAATACAATGAGCAGTTCTTC.

The CDR3 loop reads CSVSGQPQYGYTF. In DNA, the CDR3 is TGCAGCGTCTCCGGACAGCCCCAGTATGGCTACACCTTC. The rearrangement links TRBV29-1 to TRBJ1-2; tentative D call: TRBD1 (6 bases). Germline CDR1 SQVTM, CDR2 ANQGSEA. There are 13 residues in the CDR3. Trimming took off 6 bases at V and 5 bases at J, with 16 bases between the two ends.

This chain joins TRBV23-1 and TRBJ1-5, with D unresolved. TRBV23-1 is designated an ORF whose function remains uncertain. Trimming pared 0 bases from V and 0 bases from J, leaving 9 bases between. The CDR3 loop spans 16 amino acids. CDR3 bases: TGCGCCAGCAGTCAATCCCGGCAGACTAGCAATCAGCCCCAGCATTTT. Residues: CASSQSRQTSNQPQHF.

V and J are TRBV19 and TRBJ2-7, with TRBD2 matching 8 bases. The CDR3 spans 13 residues. In germline, CDR1 is LNHDA, CDR2 SQIVND (reference sequence). J was trimmed by 6 bases and V by 5 bases; bases with no gene match: 6. The CDR3 DNA reads TGTGCCAGTAGTCAGGCGGGAGGAGGCGAGCAGTACTTC. Translation: CASSQAGGGEQYF.

The rearrangement joins TRBV2 to TRBJ1-4; D uncertain. Trimming took 6 bases from V and 1 from J, leaving 12 bases between them. The CDR3 loop spans 15 amino acids. Germline V gene sequence: CDR1 SNHLY, CDR2 FYNNEI. DNA for the CDR3: TGTGCCAGCAGCCCCTTCCGGTTAACTAATGAAAAACTGTTTTTT. It codes for CASSPFRLTNEKLFF. Supplemented by reference TRBV2 and TRBJ1-4, the full variable domain reads EPEVTQTPSHQVTQMGQEVILRCVPISNHLYFYWYRQILGQKVEFLVSFYNNEISEKSEIFDDQFSVERPDGSNFTLKIRSTKLEDSAMYFCASSPFRLTNEKLFFGSGTQLSVL.

This chain joins TRBV5-1 and TRBJ2-5; 7 nucleotides agree with TRBD2. V trimming: 5 bases; J trimming: 5 bases; junction bases outside the gene matches: 6. Germline CDR1 reads SGHRS; CDR2 reads YFSETQ. The CDR3 length is 13 residues. The CDR3 DNA follows: TGCGCCAGCAGTGGACTAGATGCGGAGACCCAGTACTTC. This sequence encodes CASSGLDAETQYF.

The CDR3 DNA is TGTGCCAGCAGCCAAGCGGACAGGGTATATGGCTACACCTTC. Translation gives CASSQADRVYGYTF. This chain links TRBV7-9 with TRBJ1-2; 8 bases align to TRBD1. The CDR3 runs to 14 residues. J was trimmed by 5 bases and V by 5 bases; bases with no gene match: 7. The germline V gene has CDR1 SEHNR and CDR2 FQNEAQ (reference sequence). Full variable domain (outside the CDR3, taken from reference TRBV7-9 and TRBJ1-2): DTGVSQNPRHKITKRGQNVTFRCDPISEHNRLYWYRQTLGQGPEFLTYFQNEAQLEKSRLLSDRFSAERPKGSFSTLEIQRTEQGDSAMYLCASSQADRVYGYTFGSGTRLTVV.

CDR3 sequence (DNA): TGTGCCAGCAGCCCCCGGGCTATAAGAGAGACCCAGTACTTC. As protein: CASSPRAIRETQYF. This chain connects TRBV3-1 to TRBJ2-5; the D is unclear. The V end was cut by 4 bases, the J end by 4 bases, with 13 bases between. This CDR3 region has 14 residues. Germline loops: CDR1 LGHDT, CDR2 YNNKEL (reference sequence).

The chain couples TRBV7-2 to TRBJ2-2, with a weak D call TRBD1 (6 bases). The CDR3 runs 15 residues. The V gene lost 5 bases and the J gene lost 0 bases, with 10 bases spanning the gap. Germline values: CDR1 SGHTA, CDR2 FQGNSA. CDR3: CASSATGPNTGELFF. In DNA form, the CDR3 reads TGTGCCAGCAGCGCCACAGGGCCGAACACCGGGGAGCTGTTTTTT.

The chain uses TRBV20-1 and TRBJ2-3; TRBD2 is a possible D gene (5 bases). Trimming left V 4 bases short and J 6 bases short, with 14 bases between. Germline V gives CDR1 DFQATT, CDR2 SNEGSKA (reference sequence). The CDR3 contains 13 residues. CDR3 nucleotides: TGCAGTGCTACTCTAGCTCTCGCCGATACGCAGTATTTT. This codes for CSATLALADTQYF.

This chain joins TRBV2 and TRBJ1-1; D is perhaps TRBD1 (6 bases). Germline V CDR1 and CDR2: SNHLY, FYNNEI. The CDR3 is 11 amino acids. Deletions cut 5 bases from V and 8 bases from J, with 9 bases between. The DNA for the CDR3 is TGTGCCAGCAGTACCGACAGGGAAGCTTTCTTT. Translating it yields CASSTDREAFF.

In DNA form, the CDR3 reads TGTGCCAGCAGATTACAGGGTTCAGAGACCCAGTACTTC. Encoded protein: CASRLQGSETQYF. The gene calls are TRBV6-2 or TRBV6-3 and TRBJ2-5, with D tentatively TRBD1 (6 bases). Germline CDR1 and CDR2: MNHEY and SVGEGT. CDR3 length equals 13 residues. V gave up 6 bases and J gave up 4 bases, with 12 bases separating them.

The chain joins TRBV7-2 to TRBJ1-3; no reliable D call. The CDR3 has 15 amino acids. V gave up 0 bases and J gave up 0 bases, with 6 bases separating them. Germline V gives CDR1 SGHTA, CDR2 FQGNSA. DNA of the CDR3: TGTGCCAGCAGCTTAGCTCCCGGCTCTGGAAACACCATATATTTT. Its protein is CASSLAPGSGNTIYF.

The chain recombines TRBV12-3 or TRBV12-4 with TRBJ2-5, with 10 positions matching TRBD1. V trimming: 6 bases; J trimming: 5 bases; junction bases outside the gene matches: 9. This CDR3 has 15 amino acids. The CDR3 reads CASRIGTGAGETQYF. CDR3 coding DNA: TGTGCCAGCAGAATAGGGACAGGGGCGGGGGAGACCCAGTACTTC.

The chain uses TRBV13 and TRBJ2-7; a possible D gene is TRBD2 (5 bases). The CDR3 contains 17 residues. Germline loops: CDR1 PRHDT, CDR2 FYEKMQ (reference sequence). V lost 7 bases to trimming and J lost 6 bases, with 28 bases between them. The CDR3 bases are TGTGCCAGCAAGACCTCGTTAGTCAGCGGAGCCGCGGGCGAGCAGTACTTC. Protein: CASKTSLVSGAAGEQYF.

The genes are TRBV23-1 and TRBJ2-3; 7 positions match TRBD1. TRBV23-1 is sorted into the ORF group, with uncertain function. The CDR3 is made up of 18 amino acids. The V gene end was trimmed by 2 bases and the J gene end by 4 bases; junction bases not matched to a gene: 15. CDR3 DNA sequence: TGCGCCAGCAGTCAACCTGCCCCGAGGGGGCCGTTGGCAGATACGCAGTATTTT. Encoded protein: CASSQPAPRGPLADTQYF.

This clonotype was detected once. The V and J genes are TRBV5-4 and TRBJ1-6, with D hard to call. The CDR3 is made up of 12 amino acids. V was trimmed by 2 bases and J by 5 bases, leaving 2 bases between them. Per the germline V gene, CDR1 is SGHNT and CDR2 is YYREEE (reference sequence). The CDR3 reads CASSLDNSPLHF. The CDR3 coding sequence is TGTGCCAGCAGCTTAGATAATTCACCCCTCCACTTT.